Listed below are T cell receptor beta chains from one sample, sequenced in a study of T-cell reconstitution after alpha-beta-depleted transplantation in children. Using its own MiXCR run on the PCR reads, TCRdb lists one record per CDR3 protein. Of around 490,000 distinct CDR3 sequences listed, approximately 10% are singletons. The material was PBMCs, mostly from graft donor cells, obtained 180 days after TCRalphabeta/CD19-depleted stem cell transplant. The receptors come from a female patient aged 2 to 10 who had a stem cell transplant for aplastic anemia, so the T cells may come from the graft donor. Each CDR3 is given with its conserved first and last residue. D genes are given only for firm matches. Not all rows give a size; the values are once, few, many and, for expanded clones, a class.

TRBD2,many,TRBV12-3/TRBV12-4,14,TRBJ2-5,TGTGCCAGCAGCCCACGGGAGGGCCTAGGGACCCAGTACTTC,CASSPREGLGTQYF
TRBD1,many,TRBV4-3,14,TRBJ1-1,TGCGCCAGCAGCCCGGGACAGTTGAACACTGAAGCTTTCTTT,CASSPGQLNTEAFF
-,-,TRBV12-3/TRBV12-4,15,TRBJ2-1,TGTGCCAGCAGTTTAGAGGCTAGCAGATACAATGAGCAGTTCTTC,CASSLEASRYNEQFF
TRBD2,few,TRBV5-6,18,TRBJ2-2,TGTGCCAGCAGCTTGGGGACTAGCGGATGGCTGAGCACCGGGGAGCTGTTTTTT,CASSLGTSGWLSTGELFF
-,-,TRBV7-6,14,TRBJ2-5,TGTGCCAGCAGCTTAGAGGCCTATCAAGAGACCCAGTACTTC,CASSLEAYQETQYF
TRBD2,many,TRBV10-3,17,TRBJ2-1,TGTGCCATCAGTGAGATTGGGCTAGCGGGAGCCTACAATGAGCAGTTCTTC,CAISEIGLAGAYNEQFF
TRBD1,many,TRBV5-6,16,TRBJ1-3,TGTGCCAGCAGCTGGCGGACAGGGGGCTCTGGAAACACCATATATTTT,CASSWRTGGSGNTIYF
-,few,TRBV29-1,12,TRBJ2-1,TGCAGCGTGGGACGGATCTACAATGAGCAGTTCTTC,CSVGRIYNEQFF
TRBD1,-,TRBV20-1,13,TRBJ1-2,TGCAGTGCTAGAGATCGGACAGGGGGCGGCTACACCTTC,CSARDRTGGGYTF
-,few,TRBV4-2,15,TRBJ2-5,TGTGCCAGCAGCCAACTGACGGGAGAACATGAGACCCAGTACTTC,CASSQLTGEHETQYF
-,many,TRBV27,12,TRBJ2-7,TGTGCCAGCAGCAGCGGACCCTACGAGCAGTACTTC,CASSSGPYEQYF
-,-,TRBV5-1,14,TRBJ1-4,TGCGCCAGCAGCTTGGACAGGGTTGGAGAAAAACTGTTTTTT,CASSLDRVGEKLFF
-,-,TRBV18,15,TRBJ2-7,TGTGCCAGCTCACCCGTAACCGGGTTCCCCTACGAGCAGTACTTC,CASSPVTGFPYEQYF
-,-,TRBV7-9,12,TRBJ2-4,TGTGCCAGCAGCCTTACAGGGACCATTCAGTACTTC,CASSLTGTIQYF
TRBD1,few,TRBV5-1,15,TRBJ2-1,TGCGCCAGCAGCCCACGACAGGGCCCCTACAATGAGCAGTTCTTC,CASSPRQGPYNEQFF
-,-,TRBV10-3,14,TRBJ1-5,TGTGCCATCAGTGATGGTAGAGGCAATCAGCCCCAGCATTTT,CAISDGRGNQPQHF
-,-,TRBV6-5,15,TRBJ1-3,TGTGCCAGCAGTTACCTCAGAGTCGGGAGAAACACCATATATTTT,CASSYLRVGRNTIYF
-,-,TRBV5-5,15,TRBJ1-2,TGTGCCAGCAGCTTCCCGGGACAAGGGAGGGGAGGCTACACCTTC,CASSFPGQGRGGYTF
TRBD2,-,TRBV10-3,15,TRBJ2-5,TGTGCCATCAGTGGAGAGGCTAGCGGGAAAGAGACCCAGTACTTC,CAISGEASGKETQYF
TRBD2,-,TRBV10-3,15,TRBJ2-1,TGTGCCATCAGTGAGAACGGGACTACTTACAATGAGCAGTTCTTC,CAISENGTTYNEQFF
-,-,TRBV5-1,17,TRBJ1-2,TGCGCCAGCAGCTTGGCCACGAAGGGGGTGTTGGGTCGAGGCTACACCTTC,CASSLATKGVLGRGYTF
TRBD1,few,TRBV7-9,17,TRBJ2-1,TGTGCCAGCAGCTTAGGACAGGGTCTTAGCTCCTACAATGAGCAGTTCTTC,CASSLGQGLSSYNEQFF
-,few,TRBV5-1,15,TRBJ1-6,TGCGCCAGCAGCTTGGCCTCGACAACAAATTCACCCCTCCACTTT,CASSLASTTNSPLHF
-,-,TRBV29-1,13,TRBJ1-1,TGCAGCGCCCGGGACGGGGGAAGTACTGAAGCTTTCTTT,CSARDGGSTEAFF
-,-,TRBV28,12,TRBJ2-7,TGTGCCAGCACCACGCGGGCCTACGAGCAGTACTTC,CASTTRAYEQYF
-,-,TRBV20-1,13,TRBJ2-1,TGCAGTGCTAGAGTCCGTACCTACAATGAGCAGTTCTTC,CSARVRTYNEQFF
TRBD1,-,TRBV5-1,17,TRBJ2-3,TGCGCCAGCAGCTTGGAGGACAGGGGGCGAAGGCAAGATACGCAGTATTTT,CASSLEDRGRRQDTQYF
-,many,TRBV5-1,12,TRBJ2-1,TGCGCCAGCAGCTTGGAGGTCAATGAGCAGTTCTTC,CASSLEVNEQFF
-,-,TRBV27,14,TRBJ1-5,TGTGCCAGCAGTTTATCGGCCTTCGCTCAGCCCCAGCATTTT,CASSLSAFAQPQHF
TRBD2,-,TRBV7-3,16,TRBJ2-1,TGTGCCAGCAGCTTAAATTCCCTAGCGGGGGGCGGGCGGACGTTCTTC,CASSLNSLAGGGRTFF
-,many,TRBV4-3,14,TRBJ1-2,TGCGCCAGCAGCCAAGAAATCGGGGGACGGGGCTACACCTTC,CASSQEIGGRGYTF
TRBD2,-,TRBV7-2,18,TRBJ2-1,TGTGCCAGCAGCTTAGGGCTATCTAGCGGGGGGGCTGTGAATGAGCAGTTCTTC,CASSLGLSSGGAVNEQFF
-,-,TRBV6-2/TRBV6-3,16,TRBJ2-5,TGTGCCAGCAGCCCCCGGGAAGCTAGAGGAGGAGAGACCCAGTACTTC,CASSPREARGGETQYF
TRBD2,many,TRBV7-2,20,TRBJ2-3,TGTGCCAGCAGCTACTTGGGACTAGCGGGACCCCGGGCTGACATAGATACGCAGTATTTT,CASSYLGLAGPRADIDTQYF
TRBD1,many,TRBV10-3,13,TRBJ2-7,TGTGCCATCGGGGGACAGGGTTGGTACGAGCAGTACTTC,CAIGGQGWYEQYF
-,-,TRBV28,15,TRBJ1-1,TGTGCCAGCAGCGTAAGCGGGGGCGCGGGCACTGAAGCTTTCTTT,CASSVSGGAGTEAFF
-,few,TRBV11-2,15,TRBJ2-5,TGTGCCAGCAGCCACCGGAGCCCGATCCAAGAGACCCAGTACTTC,CASSHRSPIQETQYF